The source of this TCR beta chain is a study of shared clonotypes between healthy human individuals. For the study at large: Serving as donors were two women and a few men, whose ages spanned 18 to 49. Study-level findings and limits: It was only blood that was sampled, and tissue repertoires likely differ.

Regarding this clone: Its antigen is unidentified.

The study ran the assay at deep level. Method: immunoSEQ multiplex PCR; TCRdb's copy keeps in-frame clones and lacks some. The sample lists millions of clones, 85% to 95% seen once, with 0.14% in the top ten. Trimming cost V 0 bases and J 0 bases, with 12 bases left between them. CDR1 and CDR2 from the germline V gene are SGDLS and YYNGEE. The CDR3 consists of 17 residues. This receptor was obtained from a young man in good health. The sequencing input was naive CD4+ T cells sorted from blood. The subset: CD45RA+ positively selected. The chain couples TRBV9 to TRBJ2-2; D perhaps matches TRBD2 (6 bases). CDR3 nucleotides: TGTGCCAGCAGCGTAGTAGTAGGCGGGACGAACACCGGGGAGCTGTTTTTT. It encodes CASSVVVGGTNTGELFF.